This T cell receptor (beta chain) was captured by sequencing in a study of shared clonotypes between healthy human individuals. The study ran the assay at deep level. Once extracted for a subset, genomic DNA was divided evenly among several immunoSEQ plates. Produced via immunoSEQ multiplex PCR; TCRdb's table is partial and in-frame only. The sample carries 2,500,000 or so clones, roughly 93% recorded once. V lost 1 base, J lost 5 bases, and 7 bases lay in between. This CDR3 is 13 amino acids long. Germline V lookup: CDR1 KGHSH, CDR2 LQKENI. Sequenced input: naive CD4+ T cells from PBMCs. Sample subset: CD45RA+ positively selected. The chain links TRBV18 to TRBJ2-3, with unresolved D. This receptor was obtained from a man aged 18 to 35 in good health. Some clones in this sample may be carry-over from other donors' samples. CDR3 region: CASSPLGKDTQYF. The CDR3 bases are TGTGCCAGCTCACCACTGGGGAAAGATACGCAGTATTTT.